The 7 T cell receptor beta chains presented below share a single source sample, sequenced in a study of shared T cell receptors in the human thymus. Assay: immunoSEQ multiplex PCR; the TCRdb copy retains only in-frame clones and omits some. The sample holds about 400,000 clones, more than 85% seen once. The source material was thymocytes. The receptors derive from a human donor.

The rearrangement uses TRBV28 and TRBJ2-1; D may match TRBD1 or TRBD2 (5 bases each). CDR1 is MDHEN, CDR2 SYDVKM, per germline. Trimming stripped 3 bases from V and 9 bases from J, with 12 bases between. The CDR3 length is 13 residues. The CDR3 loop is CASSFEGKVEQFF. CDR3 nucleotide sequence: TGTGCCAGCAGTTTTGAGGGGAAGGTTGAGCAGTTCTTC. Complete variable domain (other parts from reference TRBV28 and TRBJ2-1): DVKVTQSSRYLVKRTGEKVFLECVQDMDHENMFWYRQDPGLGLRLIYFSYDVKMKEKGDIPEGYSVSREKKERFSLILESASTNQTSMYLCASSFEGKVEQFFGPGTRLTVL.

CDR3 protein: CAGRLANKNTGELFF. In DNA, the CDR3 is TGTGCCGGAAGACTAGCGAATAAGAACACCGGGGAGCTGTTTTTT. The chain links TRBV2 to TRBJ2-2; 8 bases are shared with TRBD2. The V gene end was trimmed by 11 bases and the J gene end by 1 base; junction bases not matched to a gene: 9. The CDR3 covers 15 residues. Germline CDR1 is SNHLY and CDR2 is FYNNEI.

CDR3 nucleotide sequence: TGCGCCAGCAGCCAAACTGCCTCGACAGGGGGCTCCTACGAGCAGTACTTC. This encodes CASSQTASTGGSYEQYF. V is TRBV4-1 and J is TRBJ2-7; the match to TRBD1 covers 9 bases. Germline values: CDR1 MGHRA, CDR2 YSYEKL. CDR3 size: 17 residues. Trimming cost V 2 bases and J 0 bases; bases outside gene matches: 8.

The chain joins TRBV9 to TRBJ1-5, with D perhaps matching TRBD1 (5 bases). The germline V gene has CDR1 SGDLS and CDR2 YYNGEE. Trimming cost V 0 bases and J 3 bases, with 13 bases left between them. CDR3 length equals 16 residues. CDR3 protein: CASSVDGRAHNQPQHF. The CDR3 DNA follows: TGTGCCAGCAGCGTAGATGGCAGGGCGCACAATCAGCCCCAGCATTTT.

The CDR3 here is CASSPGTDVQYF. CDR3 in DNA: TGCGCCAGCAGCCCCGGGACAGACGTTCAGTACTTC. The rearrangement joins TRBV4-1 to TRBJ2-4; 7 bases map to TRBD1. This CDR3 is 12 amino acids long. Germline V gives CDR1 MGHRA, CDR2 YSYEKL. With V trimmed by 4 bases and J by 11 bases, 5 bases remained unmatched.

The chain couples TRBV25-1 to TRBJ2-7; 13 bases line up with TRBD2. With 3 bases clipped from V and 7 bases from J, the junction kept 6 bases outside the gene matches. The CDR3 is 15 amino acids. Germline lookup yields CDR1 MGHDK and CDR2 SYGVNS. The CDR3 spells CASSDGLAGAVEQYF. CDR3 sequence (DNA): TGTGCCAGCAGTGACGGACTAGCGGGAGCTGTTGAGCAGTACTTC.

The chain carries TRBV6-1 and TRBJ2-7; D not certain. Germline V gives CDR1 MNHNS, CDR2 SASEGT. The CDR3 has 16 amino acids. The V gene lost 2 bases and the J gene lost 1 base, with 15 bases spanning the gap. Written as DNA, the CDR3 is TGTGCCAGCAGTGAAATTGACTTCTTATATTCCTACGAGCAGTACTTC. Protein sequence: CASSEIDFLYSYEQYF.